The 3 T cell receptor beta chains given below trace back to one sample, sequenced in a study of OX40 agonist ivuxolimab in advanced cancers. The assay was immunoSEQ multiplex PCR, and TCRdb's table has in-frame clones only and misses some. The sample yields under 100,000 clones, roughly 80% seen once. Sequenced material: CD4+ or CD8+ T cells sorted from blood, taken in a trial of the OX40 agonist ivuxolimab. The source is an adult with an advanced solid tumor such as melanoma, head and neck, liver or kidney cancer.

The chain employs TRBV9 and TRBJ1-2; no reliable D call. The V end was cut by 3 bases, the J end by 8 bases, with 14 bases between. Germline CDR1 and CDR2: SGDLS and YYNGEE. This CDR3 contains 13 residues. CDR3 amino acids: CASSGPKGGGYTF. The CDR3 DNA reads TGTGCCAGCAGCGGCCCCAAGGGCGGGGGCTACACCTTC.

The chain employs TRBV10-3 and TRBJ1-2, with unresolved D. This CDR3 region has 12 residues. Trimming removed 2 bases at V and 6 bases at J, with 7 bases between. Per germline, CDR1 ENHRY and CDR2 SYGVKD. The chain's CDR3 is CAISEGRDGYTF. The DNA for the CDR3 is TGTGCCATCAGTGAGGGGCGGGATGGCTACACCTTC.

The chain couples TRBV7-2 to TRBJ2-3; 14 positions match TRBD2. V was pared by 7 bases and J by 4 bases, with 10 bases of the junction left unmatched. The CDR3 contains 17 residues. Germline CDR1 is SGHTA and CDR2 is FQGNSA. CDR3 sequence reads: CASTKRSTSGGADTQYF. The CDR3 DNA reads as TGTGCCAGCACAAAAAGGTCGACTAGCGGGGGGGCAGATACGCAGTATTTT.